The 27 T cell receptor beta chains reported below all come from one sample, sequenced in a study of blood T cell repertoires in COVID-19. The repertoire was sequenced with immunoSEQ multiplex PCR; TCRdb's copy has only in-frame clones and lacks some. Seen here are more than 85,000 clones, 85% observed once, and the top ten hold roughly 40%. Sequences were obtained from peripheral blood. The origin of the receptors is a man at least 80 years old with acute or convalescent COVID-19.

In this sample, this clone turned up a few times. The J gene is TRBJ1-1, the V gene TRBV10-1; 11 bases are shared with TRBD1. In germline, CDR1 is WNHNN, CDR2 SYGVQD (reference sequence). After removal of 6 bases from V and 6 bases from J, the junction contained 3 bases not matched to a gene. The CDR3 extends over 13 amino acids. CDR3: CASSGQGAAEAFF. Written as DNA, the CDR3 is TGCGCCAGCAGCGGACAGGGGGCGGCTGAAGCTTTCTTT.

The chain has TRBV19 and TRBJ1-1; D is undetermined. The V gene's germline CDR1 is LNHDA and CDR2 SQIVND (reference sequence). The V end was cut by 7 bases, the J end by 1 base, with 10 bases between. The CDR3 is 13 residues long. CDR3 loop: CASTLEENTEAFF. The CDR3 coding sequence is TGTGCCAGTACGCTGGAGGAGAACACTGAAGCTTTCTTT.

The chain joins TRBV27 to TRBJ1-1, with D maybe TRBD1 (6 bases). V dropped 8 bases and J dropped 0 bases, with 16 bases sitting between them. The CDR3 consists of 15 residues. From germline, CDR1 is MNHEY and CDR2 SMNVEV (reference sequence). CDR3 region: CASGPYRAMNTEAFF. CDR3 nucleotide sequence: TGTGCCAGCGGACCTTACAGGGCGATGAACACTGAAGCTTTCTTT.

The chain couples TRBV5-1 to TRBJ2-5, with a tentative D call TRBD1 (6 bases). The V and J ends lost 0 bases and 2 bases respectively, with 11 bases between them. From germline, CDR1 is SGHRS and CDR2 YFSETQ. CDR3 length: 15 amino acids. CDR3 nucleotide sequence: TGCGCCAGCAGCTTGGTTTCAGGGGTACAAGAGACCCAGTACTTC. Its protein product is CASSLVSGVQETQYF.

The chain carries TRBV15 and TRBJ2-5, with TRBD2 identical over 13 bases. The length of the CDR3 is 16 residues. The V segment lost 3 bases and the J segment 6 bases; nucleotides outside the gene matches: 7. The germline CDR1 and CDR2 sequences are LNHNV and YYDKDF (reference sequence). CDR3 residues: CATSSRTSGSRQTQYF. In DNA form, the CDR3 reads TGTGCCACCAGCAGCAGGACTAGCGGGAGTAGGCAGACCCAGTACTTC.

This rearrangement joins TRBV5-6 to TRBJ1-2; 8 bases are a match to TRBD1. The CDR3 contains 16 residues. The ends lost 6 bases at V and 1 base at J; junction bases unmatched: 11. Looked up from germline, CDR1 is SGHDT and CDR2 is YYEEEE. This CDR3 reads CASNPAGTGHNYGYTF. CDR3 coding DNA: TGTGCCAGCAACCCCGCGGGGACAGGTCATAACTATGGCTACACCTTC.

The rearrangement joins TRBV3-1 (or the pseudogene TRBV3-2) to TRBJ1-4; a possible D gene is TRBD1 (6 bases). The germline V and J ends were trimmed by 0 bases and 4 bases, with 12 bases remaining between them. This CDR3 comprises 16 residues. CDR1 and CDR2 (germline): LGHDT, YNNKEL (reference sequence). The CDR3 DNA is TGTGCCAGCAGCCAAGATACAGGGAGGGGTAATGAAAAACTGTTTTTT. Its protein is CASSQDTGRGNEKLFF.

The V call is TRBV24-1, the J call TRBJ2-3, with 8 bases matching TRBD2. This CDR3 spans 16 amino acids. Trimming took 4 bases from V and 3 from J; bases not matched to a gene: 8. The germline V gene has CDR1 KGHDR and CDR2 SFDVKD. CDR3 DNA sequence: TGTGCCACCAGTGACCGAGGAGCGGGAGCTACAGATACGCAGTATTTT. Protein: CATSDRGAGATDTQYF.

The J gene is TRBJ1-2, the V gene TRBV6-5, with 8 nucleotides matching TRBD1. The CDR3 extends over 15 amino acids. J lost 4 bases, V lost 8 bases, and 12 bases had no gene match. Germline CDR1 MNHEY, CDR2 SVGAGI. DNA of the CDR3: TGTGCCAGCGGAGACTTGGGACAGGCGATCTATGGCTACACCTTC. Encoded protein: CASGDLGQAIYGYTF.

The chain is built from TRBV20-1 and TRBJ2-1, with D maybe TRBD2 (6 bases). This CDR3 has 10 residues. In germline, CDR1 is DFQATT, CDR2 SNEGSKA (reference sequence). CDR3 sequence: CSVGGNEQFF. DNA of the CDR3: TGCAGCGTCGGGGGAAATGAGCAGTTCTTC.

The CDR3 nucleotides are TGTGCCAGCAGCGCGGGTGCAACTAATGAAAAACTGTTTTTT. It codes for CASSAGATNEKLFF. The V gene is TRBV9, the J gene TRBJ1-4; D call uncertain. Germline CDR1 SGDLS, CDR2 YYNGEE. Trimming cost V 3 bases and J 0 bases, with 6 bases left between them. The CDR3 sequence is 14 residues long.

The chain employs TRBV9 and TRBJ2-7, with TRBD2 matching over 10 bases. This CDR3 has 16 residues. Trimming at V came to 3 bases and at J to 2 bases, leaving 8 bases not matched to a gene. CDR1 and CDR2 from the germline V gene are SGDLS and YYNGEE. The CDR3, as DNA: TGTGCCAGCAGCGCTGGAGCGGGAGGGCCCCCCTACGAGCAGTACTTC. Its protein product is CASSAGAGGPPYEQYF.

V is TRBV28 and J is TRBJ2-3; perhaps TRBD2 as D (5 bases). Germline lookup yields CDR1 MDHEN and CDR2 SYDVKM. The ends were cut back, 5 bases at V and 10 bases at J, with 19 bases in the middle. This CDR3 has 14 amino acids. DNA for the CDR3: TGTGCCAGCAGTCCGAGGGAATCTAGAATGGCGCAGTATTTT. It specifies CASSPRESRMAQYF.

The rearrangement joins TRBV1 to TRBJ2-3; TRBD2 is the table's D call, not checked against the DNA. TRBV1 is listed as a pseudogene. This CDR3 contains 19 residues. This CDR3 is CTSSQQRRFAVLPTDTQYF. The DNA of the CDR3 is TGCACCAGCAGCCAACAACGGCGCTTCGCGGTTTTGCCCACAGATACGCAGTATTTT.

This rearrangement joins TRBV6-5 to TRBJ1-2; D perhaps matches TRBD1 (5 bases). V lost 7 bases, J lost 4 bases, and 16 bases lay in between. CDR3 length: 14 amino acids. Germline-derived CDR1 and CDR2 are MNHEY and SVGAGI. The CDR3 protein is CASIPRGGSYGYTF. The CDR3 coding sequence is TGTGCCAGCATCCCGCGGGGGGGTAGCTATGGCTACACCTTC.

The V call is TRBV5-1, the J call TRBJ2-4; TRBD1 matches at 7 bases. The CDR3 contains 15 residues. Germline trimming cut 4 bases from V and 9 bases from J; bases unmatched to any gene: 13. CDR1 is SGHRS and CDR2 is YFSETQ in the germline V gene. CDR3 sequence (DNA): TGCGCCAGCAGCCCAAGACAGGGACCTTTAAGCATTCAGTACTTC. This sequence encodes CASSPRQGPLSIQYF.

This CDR3 is CASRQGLAGSDTQYF. The CDR3 bases are TGTGCCAGTCGACAGGGACTAGCGGGTTCAGATACGCAGTATTTT. This rearrangement joins TRBV19 to TRBJ2-3; 12 bases map to TRBD2. J gave up 4 bases and V 8 bases, and 7 bases lay outside the gene matches. This CDR3 is built from 15 residues. Germline assignment: CDR1 LNHDA and CDR2 SQIVND (reference sequence).

This sequence joins TRBV9 and TRBJ2-6; 12 bases are a match to TRBD1. V dropped 4 bases and J dropped 0; count of bases not matched to a gene: 5. CDR1 is SGDLS and CDR2 is YYNGEE in the germline V gene. The CDR3 is 18 amino acids. The DNA of the CDR3 is TGTGCCAGCAGCATGGGACAGGGGGCGCGCTCTGGGGCCAACGTCCTGACTTTC. Amino acid sequence: CASSMGQGARSGANVLTF. The whole variable domain, filled in from reference TRBV9 and TRBJ2-6, reads DSGVTQTPKHLITATGQRVTLRCSPRSGDLSVYWYQQSLDQGLQFLIQYYNGEERAKGNILERFSAQQFPDLHSELNLSSLELGDSALYFCASSMGQGARSGANVLTFGAGSRLTVL.

V usage is TRBV28 and J usage is TRBJ1-5; D possibly corresponds to TRBD1 (5 bases). Germline CDR1 is MDHEN and CDR2 is SYDVKM. The CDR3 is 14 amino acids. Trimming removed 2 bases at V and 6 bases at J, with 11 bases between. The CDR3 nucleotides are TGTGCCAGCAGTTTAGGAGCAGGGCTTCAGCCCCAGCATTTT. Its translation: CASSLGAGLQPQHF. The variable domain in full, completed from reference TRBV28 and TRBJ1-5, reads DVKVTQSSRYLVKRTGEKVFLECVQDMDHENMFWYRQDPGLGLRLIYFSYDVKMKEKGDIPEGYSVSREKKERFSLILESASTNQTSMYLCASSLGAGLQPQHFGDGTRLSIL.

This chain links TRBV24-1 with TRBJ2-1; 8 bases are shared with TRBD1. This CDR3 has 17 amino acids. Germline CDR1 and CDR2: KGHDR and SFDVKD. Unmatched junction bases numbered 9, after V lost 4 bases and J lost 2 bases. The CDR3 spells CATSDRGRTGPYNEQFF. In DNA form, the CDR3 reads TGTGCCACCAGTGACCGCGGTCGGACAGGGCCCTACAATGAGCAGTTCTTC.

The genes are TRBV6-2 or TRBV6-3 and TRBJ2-7; 7 bases agree with TRBD1. Germline V gene data show CDR1 as MNHEY and CDR2 as SVGEGT. Trimming took 2 bases from V and 0 from J; bases not matched to a gene: 4. The CDR3 has 15 residues. The CDR3 sequence: CASSYRGTVSYEQYF. The DNA of the CDR3 is TGTGCCAGCAGTTACAGGGGGACAGTCTCCTACGAGCAGTACTTC.

There are a few counts of this clone. CDR3 region: CASTLNQGTGNTIYF. The CDR3 DNA follows: TGTGCCAGCACTTTGAATCAGGGGACTGGAAACACCATATATTTT. The chain employs TRBV7-2 and TRBJ1-3; possible D gene TRBD1, 6 bases. V was cut by 7 bases and J by 2 bases, with 15 bases left in between. Germline CDR1 SGHTA, CDR2 FQGNSA. CDR3 length: 15 amino acids.

The CDR3 here is CASSRGSGRTYEQYF. In nucleotides, the CDR3 is TGTGCCAGTAGTAGAGGAAGCGGGAGGACCTACGAGCAGTACTTC. The chain couples TRBV19 to TRBJ2-7; TRBD2 matches 9 bases. CDR1 and CDR2 from the germline V gene are LNHDA and SQIVND (reference sequence). The V gene end was trimmed by 4 bases and the J gene end by 2 bases; junction bases not matched to a gene: 6. The CDR3 is 15 residues long.

The V call is TRBV9, the J call TRBJ2-2; 7 bases are a match to TRBD1. The CDR3 spans 16 residues. The trim removed 0 bases at V and 6 bases at J, leaving 8 bases unmatched. The germline V gene has CDR1 SGDLS and CDR2 YYNGEE. CDR3: CASSVVTGVLPGELFF. The DNA for the CDR3 is TGTGCCAGCAGCGTAGTCACAGGGGTACTGCCCGGGGAGCTGTTTTTT.

The CDR3: CASSHGRPRTGSNTGELFF. DNA for the CDR3: TGTGCCAGCAGCCACGGACGCCCCCGGACAGGGTCGAACACCGGGGAGCTGTTTTTT. J is TRBJ2-2 and V is TRBV3-1 (or the pseudogene TRBV3-2); 8 positions match TRBD1. This CDR3 contains 19 residues. CDR1 is LGHDT and CDR2 is YNNKEL in the germline V gene (reference sequence). The V gene end was trimmed by 3 bases and the J gene end by 0 bases; junction bases not matched to a gene: 12.

The rearrangement joins TRBV2 to TRBJ2-5; 12 bases match TRBD2. Germline-derived CDR1 and CDR2 are SNHLY and FYNNEI. The CDR3 runs 16 residues. J lost 2 bases, V lost 6 bases, and 7 bases had no gene match. This CDR3 reads CASRGGLAGAQETQYF. The CDR3 DNA reads TGTGCCAGCAGGGGGGGACTAGCGGGCGCGCAAGAGACCCAGTACTTC.

This chain links TRBV18 with TRBJ2-7; 10 bases map to TRBD2. In germline, CDR1 is KGHSH, CDR2 LQKENI. Unmatched junction bases numbered 11, after V lost 3 bases and J lost 3 bases. The CDR3 is 17 residues long. This CDR3 is CASSPGSGRAMGYEQYF. The CDR3 DNA reads TGTGCCAGCTCACCTGGCAGCGGGAGGGCCATGGGCTACGAGCAGTACTTC.